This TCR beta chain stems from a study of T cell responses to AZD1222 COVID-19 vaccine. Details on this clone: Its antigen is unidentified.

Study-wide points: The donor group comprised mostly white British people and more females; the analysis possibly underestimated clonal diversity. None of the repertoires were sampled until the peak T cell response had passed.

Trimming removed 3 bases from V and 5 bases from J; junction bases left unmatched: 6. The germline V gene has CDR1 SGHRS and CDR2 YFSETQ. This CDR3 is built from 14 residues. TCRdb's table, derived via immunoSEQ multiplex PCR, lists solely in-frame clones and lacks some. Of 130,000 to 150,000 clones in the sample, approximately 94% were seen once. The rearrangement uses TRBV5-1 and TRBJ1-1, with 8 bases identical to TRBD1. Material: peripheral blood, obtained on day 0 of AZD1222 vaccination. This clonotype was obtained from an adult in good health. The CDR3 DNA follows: TGCGCCAGCAGCTCGGACAGGGCGGGGACTGAAGCTTTCTTT. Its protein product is CASSSDRAGTEAFF. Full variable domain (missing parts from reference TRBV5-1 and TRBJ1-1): KAGVTQTPRYLIKTRGQQVTLSCSPISGHRSVSWYQQTPGQGLQFLFEYFSETQRNKGNFPGRFSGRQFSNSRSEMNVSTLELGDSALYLCASSSDRAGTEAFFGQGTRLTVV.